What follows are 24 T cell receptor beta chains derived from one specimen sequenced in a study of cytomegalovirus exposure and HLA in healthy donors. PCR was performed using 60 Vbeta and 13 Jbeta primers. Measured with immunoSEQ multiplex PCR; TCRdb has only the in-frame clones, and not every one. The sample contains fewer than 95,000 clones, around 80% of which appear only once. The sequenced sample consisted of PBMCs. Source of these receptors: a young man in good health and CMV-seronegative.

This clone occurred once. The rearrangement joins TRBV11-3 to TRBJ2-5, with D perhaps matching TRBD1 (5 bases). The CDR3 contains 13 residues. The V end lost 5 bases, the J end lost 5 bases, and 12 bases lay between the germline ends. Germline V gene data show CDR1 as SGHNT and CDR2 as YENEEA. CDR3 DNA: TGTGCCAGCAGCCTAAACCAGGGCGAGACCCAGTACTTC. Translating it yields CASSLNQGETQYF.

The rearrangement uses TRBV27 and TRBJ2-5; 8 bases fit TRBD2. CDR1 is MNHEY, CDR2 SMNVEV, per germline (reference sequence). This CDR3 is 18 amino acids long. The V gene end was trimmed by 1 base and the J gene end by 0 bases; junction bases not matched to a gene: 10. The CDR3, as DNA: TGTGCCAGCAGTTTATATATGCGGGGGGCCTCGTACCAAGAGACCCAGTACTTC. It codes for CASSLYMRGASYQETQYF.

The J gene is TRBJ1-2, the V gene TRBV29-1, with 7 bases lining up with TRBD1. Germline CDR1 is SQVTM and CDR2 is ANQGSEA. The CDR3 covers 14 residues. V shed 1 base, J shed 5 bases, and the junction held 7 bases outside the gene matches. CDR3 nucleotide sequence: TGCAGCGTTGAAGGAGGGGCAGGGGGATATGGCTACACCTTC. Residues: CSVEGGAGGYGYTF.

This chain joins TRBV11-3 and TRBJ1-3, with D unclear. This CDR3 comprises 15 residues. The ends were cut back, 0 bases at V and 4 bases at J, with 10 bases in the middle. Germline CDR1 reads SGHNT; CDR2 reads YENEEA. The CDR3 loop is CASSLEPGLGNTIYF. The CDR3 coding sequence is TGTGCCAGCAGCTTAGAGCCAGGCCTCGGAAACACCATATATTTT.

This chain connects TRBV5-1 to TRBJ1-4; no definite D call. V was cut by 4 bases and J by 3 bases, with 13 bases left in between. The CDR3 has 15 amino acids. From germline, CDR1 is SGHRS and CDR2 YFSETQ. This chain's CDR3 is CASSLTTGANEKLFF. The CDR3 nucleotides are TGCGCCAGCAGCCTGACGACCGGGGCTAATGAAAAACTGTTTTTT. Combining the CDR3 with reference TRBV5-1 and TRBJ1-4 gives the whole variable domain KAGVTQTPRYLIKTRGQQVTLSCSPISGHRSVSWYQQTPGQGLQFLFEYFSETQRNKGNFPGRFSGRQFSNSRSEMNVSTLELGDSALYLCASSLTTGANEKLFFGSGTQLSVL.

This chain links TRBV6-8 with TRBJ2-7; 9 nucleotides line up with TRBD2. The CDR3 has 15 residues. Germline lookup yields CDR1 MNHGY and CDR2 SAAAGT. Unmatched junction bases numbered 4, after V lost 2 bases and J lost 2 bases. CDR3 loop: CASSYPTSGTYEQYV. As DNA, the CDR3 is TGTGCCAGCAGTTACCCGACTAGCGGCACCTACGAGCAGTACGTC.

As to this clone: Relative to the germline gene, one junction end is altered; a read error may explain this. Here the CDR3 reads CAGSQDLAGGPDTQYF. For the CDR3, the DNA is TGCGCCGGCAGCCAAGATCTAGCGGGGGGGCCAGATACGCAGTATTTT. The rearrangement joins TRBV4-3 to TRBJ2-3, with 12 bases lining up with TRBD2. Germline V gives CDR1 LGHNA, CDR2 YSLEER. The CDR3 length is 16 residues.

This chain links TRBV2 with TRBJ2-1; perhaps TRBD2 as D (6 bases). The germline V gene encodes CDR1 SNHLY and CDR2 FYNNEI. The CDR3 runs to 11 residues. V lost 3 bases and J 10 bases, leaving 7 bases between the germline ends. The CDR3 nucleotides read TGTGCCAGCAGTGAGGGGGGAGAGCAGTTCTTC. Its protein is CASSEGGEQFF.

As regards this clone: Germline is not matched at one junction end, which may reflect a read error. The chain couples TRBV7-8 to TRBJ1-3, with 7 nucleotides matching TRBD1. The germline gives CDR1 SGHVS, CDR2 FQNEAQ. The CDR3 has 14 amino acids. CDR3 sequence reads: CASSLKPETGPSWF. DNA for the CDR3: TGTGCCAGCAGCTTAAAACCCGAGACAGGGCCCTCTTGGTTT.

The gene calls are TRBV5-6 and TRBJ1-2, with no clear D. This CDR3 has 13 residues. V lost 1 base and J 1 base, leaving 5 bases between the germline ends. The germline CDR1 and CDR2 sequences are SGHDT and YYEEEE. CDR3 residues: CASSLNSNYGYTF. The CDR3, as DNA: TGTGCCAGCAGCTTGAACAGTAACTATGGCTACACCTTC.

V usage is TRBV21-1 and J usage is TRBJ2-7; the table's TRBD2 call for D was not verified on the DNA. TRBV21-1 is assigned pseudogene status. The CDR3 length is 13 residues. CDR3 sequence: CASSNPSSYEQYV. In DNA, the CDR3 is TGTGCCAGCAGCAACCCTAGCTCCTACGAGCAGTACGTC.

The V and J genes are TRBV27 and TRBJ2-7; TRBD2 aligns across 8 bases. Germline loops: CDR1 MNHEY, CDR2 SMNVEV (reference sequence). V shed 5 bases and J 1 base; nucleotides not matched to a gene: 13. The CDR3 is made up of 17 amino acids. The CDR3 nucleotides read TGTGCCAGCAGTGCAGAAACGACTAGCGCTGAATCCTACGAGCAGTACGTC. Translating it yields CASSAETTSAESYEQYV.

The CDR3 sequence: CASSQDSRLAGDQETQYF. The CDR3 nucleotides read TGTGCCAGCAGCCAAGATTCGCGGCTAGCGGGGGACCAAGAGACCCAGTACTTC. The chain is built from TRBV4-2 and TRBJ2-5; 10 nucleotides line up with TRBD2. Unmatched junction bases numbered 7, after V lost 0 bases and J lost 0 bases. CDR1 LGHNA and CDR2 YNFKEQ come from the germline V gene. The CDR3 is 18 residues long.

V usage is TRBV19 and J usage is TRBJ1-1; 8 nucleotides line up with TRBD1. The V gene's germline CDR1 is LNHDA and CDR2 SQIVND (reference sequence). The CDR3 consists of 13 residues. The ends lost 4 bases at V and 4 bases at J; junction bases unmatched: 2. Written as DNA, the CDR3 is TGTGCCAGTAGTAGAACAGGGGGCACTGAAGCTTTCTTT. As protein: CASSRTGGTEAFF. Full variable domain (missing parts from reference TRBV19 and TRBJ1-1): DGGITQSPKYLFRKEGQNVTLSCEQNLNHDAMYWYRQDPGQGLRLIYYSQIVNDFQKGDIAEGYSVSREKKESFPLTVTSAQKNPTAFYLCASSRTGGTEAFFGQGTRLTVV.

This clone has just a few counts. CDR3 region: CASSPPSGQAIVVEQYF. The CDR3 nucleotides read TGTGCCAGCAGCCCCCCCTCGGGACAGGCTATCGTTGTCGAGCAGTACTTC. J is TRBJ2-7 and V is TRBV5-6, with 8 bases lining up with TRBD1. J was trimmed by 6 bases and V by 4 bases; bases with no gene match: 18. This CDR3 has 17 amino acids. In germline, CDR1 is SGHDT, CDR2 YYEEEE.

The chain recombines TRBV4-3 with TRBJ2-7; possibly TRBD2 for D (5 bases). Germline values: CDR1 LGHNA, CDR2 YSLEER. Trimming took off 1 base at V and 3 bases at J, with 10 bases between the two ends. This CDR3 region has 14 residues. Written as DNA, the CDR3 is TGCGCCAGCAGCCAAGCGGCGGGCTACTACGAGCAGTACTTC. It encodes CASSQAAGYYEQYF.

The chain's CDR3 is CASSFQGNGNEQFF. DNA of the CDR3: TGTGCCAGCAGTTTCCAGGGTAACGGCAATGAGCAGTTCTTC. V gene TRBV27 combines with J gene TRBJ2-1; possible D gene TRBD1, 5 bases. V dropped 3 bases and J dropped 6 bases, with 12 bases sitting between them. CDR1 is MNHEY and CDR2 is SMNVEV in the germline V gene (reference sequence). The CDR3 is 14 amino acids.

The V call is TRBV6-7, the J call TRBJ1-2, with TRBD1 as a possible D gene (5 bases). TRBV6-7 is known as an ORF, though its function is uncertain. V was pared by 6 bases and J by 5 bases, with 13 bases between. The CDR3 is made up of 13 amino acids. CDR3 sequence: CASRASGGYGYTF. CDR3 nucleotide sequence: TGTGCCAGCAGAGCCTCGGGGGGGTATGGCTACACCTTC.

This clone was detected only a few times. This chain links TRBV6-1 with TRBJ1-1; the D gene is possibly TRBD1 (5 bases). This CDR3 has 15 residues. V was pared by 6 bases and J by 3 bases, with 17 bases between. Germline CDR1 and CDR2: MNHNS and SASEGT. Here the CDR3 reads CASSKQGVVDTEAFF. CDR3 in DNA: TGTGCCAGCAGCAAACAAGGGGTGGTGGACACTGAAGCTTTCTTT.

This clone showed up just a few times. J is TRBJ1-1 and V is TRBV5-6; 10 nucleotides align to TRBD1. This CDR3 is built from 15 residues. The ends lost 1 base at V and 4 bases at J; junction bases unmatched: 4. Germline CDR1 reads SGHDT; CDR2 reads YYEEEE. CDR3 in amino acids: CASSLWDRGPTEAFF. The CDR3 region has the DNA TGTGCCAGCAGCTTGTGGGACAGGGGACCCACTGAAGCTTTCTTT.

The V call is TRBV7-2, the J call TRBJ2-1, with 11 bases fitting TRBD2. The CDR3 consists of 15 residues. Germline CDR1 is SGHTA and CDR2 is FQGNSA. Losses at the gene ends were 7 bases for V and 2 bases for J; bases not matched to a gene: 4. The CDR3 region has the DNA TGTGCCAGCACCTATAGCGGGGGGGCCTACAATGAGCAGTTCTTC. As protein: CASTYSGGAYNEQFF.

This rearrangement joins TRBV18 to TRBJ2-7; D may be TRBD2 (6 bases). The CDR3 has 16 residues. Germline CDR1 reads KGHSH; CDR2 reads LQKENI. V was shortened by 2 bases and J by 2 bases, with 16 bases between the two germline ends. CDR3 bases: TGTGCCAGCTCACCAGGGACTCCAGCTACGGCCTACGAGCAGTACTTC. Translating it yields CASSPGTPATAYEQYF.

The chain carries TRBV29-1 and TRBJ1-2; D is unresolved. V lost 1 base to trimming and J lost 0 bases, with 9 bases between them. Germline V gene lookup returns CDR1 SQVTM and CDR2 ANQGSEA. The CDR3 is made up of 14 amino acids. The CDR3 loop is CSVEGPESNYGYTF. Written as DNA, the CDR3 is TGCAGCGTTGAAGGGCCGGAGTCTAACTATGGCTACACCTTC. The entire variable domain, with the rest obtained from reference TRBV29-1 and TRBJ1-2, is as follows: SAVISQKPSRDICQRGTSLTIQCQVDSQVTMMFWYRQQPGQSLTLIATANQGSEATYESGFVIDKFPISRPNLTFSTLTVSNMSPEDSSIYLCSVEGPESNYGYTFGSGTRLTVV.

V is TRBV28 and J is TRBJ1-1; perhaps TRBD1 as D (5 bases). Trimming left V 11 bases short and J 5 bases short, with 15 bases between. Germline-derived CDR1 and CDR2 are MDHEN and SYDVKM. CDR3 length: 12 residues. The CDR3 bases are TGTGCCGGTTCCGTGGGGGGTACTGAAGCTTTCTTT. This translates into CAGSVGGTEAFF.